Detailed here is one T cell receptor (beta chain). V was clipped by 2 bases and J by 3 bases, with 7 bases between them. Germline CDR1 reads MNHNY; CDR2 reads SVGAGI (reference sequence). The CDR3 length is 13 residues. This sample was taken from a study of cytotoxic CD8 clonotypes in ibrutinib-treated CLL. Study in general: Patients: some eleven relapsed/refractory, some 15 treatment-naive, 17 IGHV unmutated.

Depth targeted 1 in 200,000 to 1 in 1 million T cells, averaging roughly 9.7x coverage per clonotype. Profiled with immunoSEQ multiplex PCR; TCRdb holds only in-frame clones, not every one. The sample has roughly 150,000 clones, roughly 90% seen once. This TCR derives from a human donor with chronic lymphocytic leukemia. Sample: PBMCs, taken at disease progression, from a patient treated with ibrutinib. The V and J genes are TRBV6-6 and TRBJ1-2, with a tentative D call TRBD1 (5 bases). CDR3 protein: CASSYGAYYGYTF. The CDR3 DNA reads TGTGCCAGCAGTTACGGGGCGTACTATGGCTACACCTTC.